This T cell receptor (beta chain) was sequenced during a study of blood T cell repertoires in COVID-19. The sample holds a few counts of this clone. V shed 2 bases and J shed 1 base, with 11 bases lying between them. There are 15 residues in the CDR3. CDR1 MNHNY and CDR2 SVGAGI come from the germline V gene (reference sequence). Produced via immunoSEQ multiplex PCR; TCRdb's table is partial and in-frame only. The table has a few hundred thousand clones, more than 70% seen once. Sequencing was done on a sample of peripheral blood. The clonotype was recovered from a woman aged 50 to 60 with acute or convalescent COVID-19. This rearrangement joins TRBV6-6 to TRBJ1-2; no firm D call. CDR3 loop: CASSYHEGDNYGYTF. CDR3 bases: TGTGCCAGCAGTTACCATGAGGGAGATAACTATGGCTACACCTTC.